A selection of T cell receptor beta chains follows, all from one sample in a study of T cells in Graves' hyperthyroidism and ophthalmopathy. TCRdb reprocessed the multiplex PCR reads via MiXCR and lists one record per CDR3 protein. The sample contains some 550,000 distinct CDR3 sequences, less than 25% of which appear only once. The sample taken for sequencing was blood. The receptors shown here come from a young man with Graves' hyperthyroidism. CDR3s include the opening cysteine and the closing phenylalanine or tryptophan. Fields, in order: J gene, V gene, CDR3 protein.

TRBJ2-7	TRBV3-1	CASSQGLAGQYEQYF
TRBJ2-4	TRBV24-1	CATSPGMGDIQYF
TRBJ1-5	TRBV12-3/TRBV12-4	CASSSEGQATNQPQHF
TRBJ2-5	TRBV29-1	CSVELQGETQYF
TRBJ2-7	TRBV6-5	CASSFGLGGPSYEQYF
TRBJ1-5	TRBV2	CASREQVGQPQHF
TRBJ1-1	TRBV11-1	CASSFPTGPQVLMNTEAFF
TRBJ1-1	TRBV19	CASSIWGADTEAFF
TRBJ1-5	TRBV6-1	CASSEWAGVSNQPQHF
TRBJ1-2	TRBV6-1	CASGGALDGYTF
TRBJ1-2	TRBV10-3	CAIAWENYGYTF
TRBJ2-7	TRBV11-2	CASSLSPSPAYEQYF
TRBJ1-1	TRBV6-2/TRBV6-3	CASSYSQGLEAFF
TRBJ2-7	TRBV6-1	CASRQLMYEQYF
TRBJ1-5	TRBV2	CASGADIGRNQPQHF
TRBJ1-1	TRBV5-1	CASSLRGQGEAEAFF